The 23 T cell receptor beta chains listed next were all sequenced from one sample in a study of T-cell memory formation after mild COVID-19. TCRdb used MiXCR to reprocess the 5' RACE reads, holding one entry per CDR3 protein. Here the sample spans roughly 86,000 distinct CDR3 sequences, about 12% being singletons. Sequenced material: PBMCs or a T cell subset sorted from them (not recorded which). The receptors come from an adult woman who had mild COVID-19 (a few samples of this study predate the infection). Cell type and time point are not known.

This clonotype was recorded a few times. The chain employs TRBV11-1 and TRBJ2-1; D may be TRBD2 (6 bases). The germline V and J ends were trimmed by 1 base and 5 bases, with 18 bases remaining between them. The CDR3 is 17 amino acids. Germline values: CDR1 SGHAT, CDR2 FQDESV (reference sequence). The CDR3 DNA reads TGTGCCAGCAGCTTAGGACTAGGCCGCCCCTCACACAATGAGCAGTTCTTC. This codes for CASSLGLGRPSHNEQFF.

The DNA for the CDR3 is TGTGCCACCAGCCGGCCGGGACAGGGAAGATCGGCCTATGGCTACACCTTC. Amino acid sequence: CATSRPGQGRSAYGYTF. This chain links TRBV24-1 with TRBJ1-2, with TRBD1 identical over 9 bases. This CDR3 contains 17 residues. Germline loops: CDR1 KGHDR, CDR2 SFDVKD. V was pared by 7 bases and J by 4 bases, with 15 bases of the junction left unmatched.

Only a few counts were recorded for this clonotype. The chain links TRBV7-9 to TRBJ1-4; 8 positions agree with TRBD1. Germline V CDR1 and CDR2: SEHNR, FQNEAQ (reference sequence). The CDR3 runs to 15 residues. The V and J ends lost 5 bases and 4 bases, in that order; junction bases with no gene match: 6. CDR3 coding DNA: TGTGCCAGCAGCGCAAACAGGGGGAATAATGAAAAACTGTTTTTT. Its translation is CASSANRGNNEKLFF.

This clonotype was picked up a small number of times. The chain combines TRBV12-5 with TRBJ2-1; the D is unclear. CDR3 length equals 15 residues. V dropped 0 bases and J dropped 5 bases, with 11 bases sitting between them. Per germline, CDR1 LGHNT and CDR2 FRNRAP. CDR3 bases: TGTGCTAGTGGTTTGGTACTCAGGTCTGACAATGAGCAGTTCTTC. Protein: CASGLVLRSDNEQFF.

This clonotype has only a few counts. The V call is TRBV5-1, the J call TRBJ2-2; D unclear. Germline V gene data show CDR1 as SGHRS and CDR2 as YFSETQ. The CDR3 has 15 amino acids. Trimming stripped 3 bases from V and 0 bases from J, with 9 bases between. CDR3 in amino acids: CASSYGPTNTGELFF. The CDR3 nucleotides read TGCGCCAGCAGCTACGGCCCGACGAACACCGGGGAGCTGTTTTTT.

The sample holds a few counts of this clonotype. This chain joins TRBV7-8 and TRBJ1-2, with TRBD1 identical over 8 bases. The germline V gene has CDR1 SGHVS and CDR2 FQNEAQ. Trimming took 1 base from V and 5 from J; bases not matched to a gene: 9. This CDR3 contains 16 residues. CDR3 sequence reads: CASSLESGGVRYGYTF. For the CDR3, the DNA is TGTGCCAGCAGCTTAGAGTCAGGGGGCGTTCGATATGGCTACACCTTC.

The chain is built from TRBV4-3 and TRBJ2-1; 12 bases map to TRBD2. V lost 0 bases to trimming and J lost 5 bases; unmatched junction nucleotides: 14. The V gene's germline CDR1 is LGHNA and CDR2 YSLEER. This CDR3 has 20 amino acids. The CDR3 sequence is CASSQDVWLAGGPLDNEQFF. For the CDR3, the DNA is TGCGCCAGCAGCCAAGATGTTTGGCTAGCGGGAGGGCCTTTAGACAATGAGCAGTTCTTC.

This clonotype was detected a few times. This chain uses TRBV7-9 with TRBJ2-7, with 9 bases aligning to TRBD2. CDR1 is SEHNR and CDR2 is FQNEAQ in the germline V gene (reference sequence). This CDR3 contains 14 residues. J lost 4 bases, V lost 11 bases, and 12 bases had no gene match. The chain's CDR3 is CAAPPAGGPYEQYF. The CDR3 DNA sequence: TGTGCCGCGCCCCCCGCGGGAGGGCCTTACGAGCAGTACTTC.

In its sample, this clonotype was seen a few times. The V call is TRBV12-5, the J call TRBJ2-5; TRBD2 might be the D (6 bases). The CDR3 has 16 amino acids. Trimming cost V 0 bases and J 4 bases, with 15 bases left between them. The germline CDR1 and CDR2 sequences are LGHNT and FRNRAP. This CDR3 is CASGLVGTGVPETQYF. As DNA, the CDR3 is TGTGCTAGTGGTTTGGTAGGGACGGGAGTCCCAGAGACCCAGTACTTC.

J is TRBJ2-2 and V is TRBV5-1, with no clear D. The CDR3 covers 13 residues. Trimming took off 0 bases at V and 6 bases at J, with 6 bases between the two ends. Germline CDR1 is SGHRS and CDR2 is YFSETQ. The CDR3 is CASSLDIAGELFF. The CDR3 nucleotides read TGCGCCAGCAGCTTGGATATCGCCGGGGAGCTGTTTTTT.

J is TRBJ2-1 and V is TRBV6-5; possible D gene TRBD1, 5 bases. Per the germline V gene, CDR1 is MNHEY and CDR2 is SVGAGI. Trimming took off 6 bases at V and 0 bases at J, with 21 bases between the two ends. The CDR3 is made up of 18 amino acids. CDR3 coding DNA: TGTGCCAGCAGCACCACAGTCGGTCAGGGTAGCTCCTACAATGAGCAGTTCTTC. It yields the protein CASSTTVGQGSSYNEQFF.

The V gene is TRBV19, the J gene TRBJ2-2; TRBD2 agrees at 10 bases. V was clipped by 2 bases and J by 6 bases; unmatched bases: 9. The CDR3 spans 17 residues. CDR1 and CDR2 from the germline V gene are LNHDA and SQIVND (reference sequence). CDR3: CASSIINPSGGSGELFF. In DNA form, the CDR3 reads TGTGCCAGTAGTATAATCAACCCTAGCGGGGGATCCGGGGAGCTGTTTTTT. Together with reference TRBV19 and TRBJ2-2, the CDR3 gives the full variable domain: DGGITQSPKYLFRKEGQNVTLSCEQNLNHDAMYWYRQDPGQGLRLIYYSQIVNDFQKGDIAEGYSVSREKKESFPLTVTSAQKNPTAFYLCASSIINPSGGSGELFFGEGSRLTVL.

This chain links TRBV24-1 with TRBJ2-7; D perhaps matches TRBD1 (5 bases). The germline CDR1 and CDR2 sequences are KGHDR and SFDVKD. CDR3 length: 14 amino acids. V lost 7 bases to trimming and J lost 2 bases, with 14 bases between them. The CDR3 loop reads CATSPSRTPYEQYF. The CDR3 bases are TGTGCCACCAGCCCATCTCGGACACCCTACGAGCAGTACTTC.

This chain joins TRBV6-5 and TRBJ2-1; 7 nucleotides agree with TRBD1. Trimming took 2 bases from V and 8 from J; bases not matched to a gene: 6. Looked up from germline, CDR1 is MNHEY and CDR2 is SVGAGI. The CDR3 is 14 amino acids. The CDR3 nucleotides are TGTGCCAGCAGTTACACCCCAGGGACAGATGAGCAGTTCTTC. Amino acids: CASSYTPGTDEQFF.

This clonotype was picked up a small number of times. The chain links TRBV20-1 to TRBJ2-7; 9 bases agree with TRBD1. Germline V CDR1 and CDR2: DFQATT, SNEGSKA (reference sequence). J was trimmed by 2 bases and V by 6 bases; bases with no gene match: 11. The length of the CDR3 is 15 residues. In DNA form, the CDR3 reads TGCAGTGCCAACGACCCACAGGGGGCGGCCTACGAGCAGTACTTC. It codes for CSANDPQGAAYEQYF.

This clonotype occurred a few times. CDR3 protein: CASTFVPGVETQYF. CDR3 bases: TGTGCCAGCACGTTTGTCCCAGGGGTAGAGACCCAGTACTTC. The V call is TRBV12-3 or TRBV12-4, the J call TRBJ2-5, with a possible D match to TRBD1 (6 bases). There are 14 residues in the CDR3. V was clipped by 7 bases and J by 4 bases, with 16 bases between them.

The table lists this clonotype with a few counts. This chain uses TRBV9 with TRBJ2-1, with TRBD2 matching over 8 bases. The CDR3 has 16 residues. After removal of 4 bases from V and 15 bases from J, the junction contained 21 bases not matched to a gene. Germline CDR1 is SGDLS and CDR2 is YYNGEE. The CDR3 DNA sequence: TGTGCCAGCAGCACGGGGGGGAGTTCTTTGACTACCCTTCCGTTCTTC. This encodes CASSTGGSSLTTLPFF.

The chain uses TRBV20-1 and TRBJ2-7; 7 nucleotides align to TRBD1. The CDR3 runs to 15 residues. CDR1 and CDR2 from the germline V gene are DFQATT and SNEGSKA (reference sequence). J lost 3 bases, V lost 4 bases, and 12 bases had no gene match. The CDR3 reads CSANQLGTVNYEQYF. Here the CDR3 DNA reads TGCAGTGCTAACCAGCTCGGGACAGTTAACTACGAGCAGTACTTC.

J is TRBJ2-1 and V is TRBV6-5; 7 nucleotides align to TRBD2. This CDR3 comprises 15 residues. The J segment lost 8 bases and the V segment lost 5 bases, leaving 12 bases of the junction unmatched. CDR1 and CDR2 (germline): MNHEY, SVGAGI. CDR3 DNA sequence: TGTGCCAGCAGTCGAAGCGGGGCGGGGATGGATGAGCAGTTCTTC. The encoded protein is CASSRSGAGMDEQFF.

This clonotype appeared a few times. The rearrangement uses TRBV7-9 and TRBJ1-1; D is unclear. The V end was cut by 5 bases, the J end by 1 base, with 17 bases between. Germline V gene data show CDR1 as SEHNR and CDR2 as FQNEAQ (reference sequence). The CDR3 is 16 residues long. This CDR3 is CASSPPGVTANTEAFF. CDR3 coding DNA: TGTGCCAGCAGCCCGCCTGGTGTTACCGCGAACACTGAAGCTTTCTTT.

The sample holds a few counts of this clonotype. The V and J genes are TRBV12-3 or TRBV12-4 and TRBJ2-7; TRBD1 might be the D (5 bases). The CDR3 totals 12 residues. Trimming removed 7 bases at V and 2 bases at J, with 9 bases between. As DNA, the CDR3 is TGTGCCAGCATGGGGCAGACCTACGAGCAGTACTTC. Translated, it gives CASMGQTYEQYF.

The rearrangement uses TRBV29-1 and TRBJ2-5; 10 bases align to TRBD1. There are 15 residues in the CDR3. V gave up 0 bases and J gave up 5 bases; unmatched junction bases: 6. CDR1 and CDR2 from the germline V gene are SQVTM and ANQGSEA. Here the CDR3 DNA reads TGCAGCGTTGAAGATCTCGGGACAGGGGTGGAGACCCAGTACTTC. Its protein product is CSVEDLGTGVETQYF.

CDR3 in DNA: TGTGCCATCAGTGAGGAAAACAGGGGTTGGTCCTACGAGCAGTACTTC. This gives the protein CAISEENRGWSYEQYF. The rearrangement uses TRBV10-3 and TRBJ2-7, with 7 bases lining up with TRBD1. CDR1 and CDR2 from the germline V gene are ENHRY and SYGVKD. This CDR3 has 16 amino acids. V lost 2 bases, J lost 1 base, and 8 bases stayed unmatched.